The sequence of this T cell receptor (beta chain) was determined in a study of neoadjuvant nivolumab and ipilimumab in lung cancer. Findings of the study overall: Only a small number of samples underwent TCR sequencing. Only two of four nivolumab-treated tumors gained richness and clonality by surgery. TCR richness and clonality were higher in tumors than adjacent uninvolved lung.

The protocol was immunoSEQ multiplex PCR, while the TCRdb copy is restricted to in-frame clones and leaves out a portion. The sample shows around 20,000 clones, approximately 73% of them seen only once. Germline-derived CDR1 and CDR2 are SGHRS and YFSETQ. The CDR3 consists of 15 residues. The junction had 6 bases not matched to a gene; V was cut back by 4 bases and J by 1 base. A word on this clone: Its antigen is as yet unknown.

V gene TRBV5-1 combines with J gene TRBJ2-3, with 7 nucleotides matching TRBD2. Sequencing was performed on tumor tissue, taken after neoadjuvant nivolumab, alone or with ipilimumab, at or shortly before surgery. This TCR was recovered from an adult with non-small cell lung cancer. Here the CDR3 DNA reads TGCGCCAGCAGCCCGGTGGGGGGGGGCACAGATACGCAGTATTTT. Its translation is CASSPVGGGTDTQYF.